Each of the 22 T cell receptor beta chains below was sequenced from the same sample in a study of shared clonotypes between healthy human individuals. The naive CD8 population came from CD45RO-negative cells selected for CCR7, without terminally differentiated effector memory CD45RA+ cells. Profiling relied on immunoSEQ multiplex PCR, and the TCRdb table lists in-frame clones only, not all of them. The sample lists roughly 770,000 clones; approximately 96% were seen once. Sample: naive CD8+ T cells sorted from blood. The receptors shown here come from a man aged 25-45 years in good health.

The gene calls are TRBV30 and TRBJ2-7; a weak D match, TRBD2 (6 bases). CDR1 and CDR2 (germline): GTSNPN, SVGIG (reference sequence). The CDR3 covers 14 residues. Deletions cut 2 bases from V and 0 bases from J, with 11 bases between. Written as DNA, the CDR3 is TGTGCCTGGAGTTATAGCGGCTACTCCTACGAGCAGTACTTC. It is translated as CAWSYSGYSYEQYF. Full variable domain (outside the CDR3, taken from reference TRBV30 and TRBJ2-7): SQTIHQWPATLVQPVGSPLSLECTVEGTSNPNLYWYRQAAGRGLQLLFYSVGIGQISSEVPQNLSASRPQDRQFILSSKKLLLSDSGFYLCAWSYSGYSYEQYFGPGTRLTVT.

CDR3 loop: CATSRETVKQFF. The CDR3, as DNA: TGTGCCACCAGCAGAGAGACCGTTAAGCAGTTCTTC. This sequence joins TRBV15 and TRBJ2-1; D remains unclear. The CDR3 has 12 amino acids. V dropped 0 bases and J dropped 11 bases, with 8 bases sitting between them. Looked up from germline, CDR1 is LNHNV and CDR2 is YYDKDF (reference sequence).

V and J are TRBV7-8 and TRBJ2-2; 8 bases fit TRBD2. This CDR3 is 19 amino acids long. Trimming removed 1 base from V and 7 bases from J; junction bases left unmatched: 17. Germline V CDR1 and CDR2: SGHVS, FQNEAQ. The CDR3 is CASSLGVAVGGRKVGELFF. The CDR3, as DNA: TGTGCCAGCAGCTTAGGGGTAGCGGTCGGCGGGAGGAAAGTCGGGGAGCTGTTTTTT.

The CDR3, as DNA: TGTGCCTGGAGTGTGAGCACAAATCAGCCCCAGCATTTT. Encoded protein: CAWSVSTNQPQHF. The chain combines TRBV30 with TRBJ1-5; D uncertain. Trimming left V 0 bases short and J 4 bases short, with 7 bases between. Germline CDR1 reads GTSNPN; CDR2 reads SVGIG (reference sequence). The CDR3 has 13 residues.

This rearrangement joins TRBV27 to TRBJ2-7; 12 bases are shared with TRBD2. The CDR3 runs 17 residues. Germline assignment: CDR1 MNHEY and CDR2 SMNVEV (reference sequence). V trimming: 5 bases; J trimming: 1 base; junction bases outside the gene matches: 9. CDR3 in amino acids: CASSPLGLAGISYEQYF. DNA for the CDR3: TGTGCCAGCAGTCCACTCGGACTAGCGGGGATTTCCTACGAGCAGTACTTC.

The chain couples TRBV7-9 to TRBJ1-5; the D is unclear. The germline V gene has CDR1 SEHNR and CDR2 FQNEAQ (reference sequence). The CDR3 runs 13 residues. The V and J ends lost 6 bases and 3 bases respectively, with 9 bases between them. CDR3 DNA: TGTGCCAGCAGTCCAGAAAACAATCAGCCCCAGCATTTT. Its translation: CASSPENNQPQHF.

The V and J genes are TRBV15 and TRBJ1-5, with 8 bases identical to TRBD1. Trimming cost V 5 bases and J 4 bases; bases outside gene matches: 13. Germline lookup yields CDR1 LNHNV and CDR2 YYDKDF (reference sequence). There are 17 residues in the CDR3. The CDR3 here is CATSYGQGRGRNQPQHF. The CDR3 coding sequence is TGTGCCACCAGCTACGGACAGGGAAGAGGAAGAAATCAGCCCCAGCATTTT.

The gene calls are TRBV29-1 and TRBJ2-7; the match to TRBD1 covers 8 bases. The V gene end was trimmed by 2 bases and the J gene end by 6 bases; junction bases not matched to a gene: 6. The V gene's germline CDR1 is SQVTM and CDR2 ANQGSEA. The CDR3 spans 13 residues. CDR3 nucleotides: TGCAGCGTTGAATCTGGACAGGGATTCGAGCAGTACTTC. The encoded protein is CSVESGQGFEQYF.

This sequence joins TRBV15 and TRBJ1-2; 7 nucleotides match TRBD1. This CDR3 is 19 amino acids long. Germline V CDR1 and CDR2: LNHNV, YYDKDF (reference sequence). With V trimmed by 0 bases and J by 0 bases, 13 bases remained unmatched. Written as DNA, the CDR3 is TGTGCCACCAGCAGAGATTCGGGGACAGCCCAATTAGCTAACTATGGCTACACCTTC. This codes for CATSRDSGTAQLANYGYTF.

This clone has just one count. The V call is TRBV4-1, the J call TRBJ2-7; TRBD2 matches 14 bases. The CDR3 runs 17 residues. The V segment lost 4 bases and the J segment 3 bases; nucleotides outside the gene matches: 8. Germline assignment: CDR1 MGHRA and CDR2 YSYEKL. CDR3 nucleotide sequence: TGCGCCAGCAGCCCTCATGGGACTAGCGGGAGATTCTACGAGCAGTACTTC. It encodes CASSPHGTSGRFYEQYF.

This rearrangement joins TRBV11-2 to TRBJ2-1; 8 bases map to TRBD1. Unmatched junction bases numbered 2, after V lost 1 base and J lost 3 bases. The CDR3 is 15 residues long. The germline CDR1 and CDR2 sequences are SGHAT and FQNNGV. The CDR3 DNA sequence: TGTGCCAGCAGCTTAGGACAGGGGTACTACAATGAGCAGTTCTTC. The encoded protein is CASSLGQGYYNEQFF.

For this clone: Other DNA sequences in this specimen translate into the identical CDR3. This sequence joins TRBV7-9 and TRBJ2-5, with D possibly being TRBD2 (5 bases). Trimming removed 4 bases from V and 4 bases from J, with 16 bases in between. Germline V lookup: CDR1 SEHNR, CDR2 FQNEAQ (reference sequence). This CDR3 spans 15 amino acids. The chain's CDR3 is CASSSLSGSGETQYF. The CDR3 nucleotides are TGTGCCAGCAGCTCCCTAAGTGGGAGTGGAGAGACCCAGTACTTC.

The chain uses TRBV4-3 and TRBJ2-7; 8 bases line up with TRBD1. This CDR3 has 15 residues. CDR1 is LGHNA, CDR2 YSLEER, per germline. Losses at the gene ends were 0 bases for V and 5 bases for J; bases not matched to a gene: 6. CDR3 sequence: CASSQDGQGQDEQYF. Here the CDR3 DNA reads TGCGCCAGCAGCCAAGACGGACAGGGTCAGGACGAGCAGTACTTC.

V is TRBV29-1 and J is TRBJ2-1; 8 bases align to TRBD2. The J segment lost 5 bases and the V segment lost 3 bases, leaving 9 bases of the junction unmatched. The CDR3 is 15 amino acids. Germline-derived CDR1 and CDR2 are SQVTM and ANQGSEA. The CDR3 region is CSVELSSGVDNEQFF. DNA of the CDR3: TGCAGCGTTGAGTTAAGTAGCGGGGTAGACAATGAGCAGTTCTTC.

The J gene is TRBJ1-1, the V gene TRBV28; possible D gene TRBD1, 6 bases. CDR1 is MDHEN and CDR2 is SYDVKM in the germline V gene. V lost 3 bases and J lost 4, with 12 bases in between. The CDR3 sequence is 14 residues long. CDR3 sequence: CASSLLGASTEAFF. Here the CDR3 DNA reads TGTGCCAGCAGTTTGTTGGGGGCGAGCACTGAAGCTTTCTTT.

In its sample, this clone was seen a few times. The sample has other DNA sequences that encode this CDR3 too. The chain employs TRBV9 and TRBJ1-2, with a weak D call TRBD1 (6 bases). This CDR3 has 12 amino acids. V lost 3 bases to trimming and J lost 7 bases, with 10 bases between them. Germline assignment: CDR1 SGDLS and CDR2 YYNGEE. CDR3 DNA: TGTGCCAGCAGCGCCGGGACATTTGGCTACACCTTC. It is translated as CASSAGTFGYTF.

The chain joins TRBV9 to TRBJ2-1; D may be TRBD1 or TRBD2 (6 bases each). V was cut by 4 bases and J by 0 bases, with 11 bases left in between. The CDR3 sequence is 15 residues long. Germline CDR1 reads SGDLS; CDR2 reads YYNGEE. The DNA for the CDR3 is TGTGCCAGCAGCACCAAGGGGGGCTCCTACAATGAGCAGTTCTTC. This translates into CASSTKGGSYNEQFF.

The chain joins TRBV5-1 to TRBJ2-1, with D perhaps TRBD2 (5 bases). CDR1 SGHRS and CDR2 YFSETQ come from the germline V gene. The CDR3 spans 19 residues. The V and J ends lost 4 bases and 0 bases respectively, with 23 bases between them. The CDR3 nucleotides are TGCGCCAGCAGCCCCTGGGAGAACCTGCCGGAAAGCTCCTACAATGAGCAGTTCTTC. Translated, it gives CASSPWENLPESSYNEQFF.

The rearrangement joins TRBV15 to TRBJ1-3; 9 nucleotides match TRBD1. The CDR3 sequence is 15 residues long. The V segment lost 3 bases and the J segment 3 bases; nucleotides outside the gene matches: 3. From germline, CDR1 is LNHNV and CDR2 YYDKDF (reference sequence). CDR3 bases: TGTGCCACCAGCAGGCGGACAGGGGTTGGAAACACCATATATTTT. Protein sequence: CATSRRTGVGNTIYF.

The chain employs TRBV29-1 and TRBJ2-7; TRBD1 matches 10 bases. The germline V gene encodes CDR1 SQVTM and CDR2 ANQGSEA. CDR3 length: 14 residues. Germline trimming cut 6 bases from V and 2 bases from J; bases unmatched to any gene: 7. CDR3 residues: CSVTGTGETYEQYF. The CDR3, as DNA: TGCAGCGTAACCGGGACAGGGGAGACCTACGAGCAGTACTTC.

The chain carries TRBV27 and TRBJ2-3; unclear D gene. The germline CDR1 and CDR2 sequences are MNHEY and SMNVEV (reference sequence). This CDR3 comprises 14 residues. V was clipped by 8 bases and J by 2 bases, with 14 bases between them. In DNA, the CDR3 is TGTGCCAGCTCTATCGTTGGGCACACAGATACGCAGTATTTT. Protein product: CASSIVGHTDTQYF.

The chain has TRBV7-9 and TRBJ1-1; TRBD1 matches at 7 bases. CDR1 and CDR2 from the germline V gene are SEHNR and FQNEAQ (reference sequence). The CDR3 is made up of 12 amino acids. V was clipped by 5 bases and J by 4 bases; unmatched bases: 1. The CDR3 DNA sequence: TGTGCCAGCAGCCGACAGGGCACTGAAGCTTTCTTT. The encoded protein is CASSRQGTEAFF. The complete variable domain, with remaining parts taken from reference TRBV7-9 and TRBJ1-1, reads DTGVSQNPRHKITKRGQNVTFRCDPISEHNRLYWYRQTLGQGPEFLTYFQNEAQLEKSRLLSDRFSAERPKGSFSTLEIQRTEQGDSAMYLCASSRQGTEAFFGQGTRLTVV.